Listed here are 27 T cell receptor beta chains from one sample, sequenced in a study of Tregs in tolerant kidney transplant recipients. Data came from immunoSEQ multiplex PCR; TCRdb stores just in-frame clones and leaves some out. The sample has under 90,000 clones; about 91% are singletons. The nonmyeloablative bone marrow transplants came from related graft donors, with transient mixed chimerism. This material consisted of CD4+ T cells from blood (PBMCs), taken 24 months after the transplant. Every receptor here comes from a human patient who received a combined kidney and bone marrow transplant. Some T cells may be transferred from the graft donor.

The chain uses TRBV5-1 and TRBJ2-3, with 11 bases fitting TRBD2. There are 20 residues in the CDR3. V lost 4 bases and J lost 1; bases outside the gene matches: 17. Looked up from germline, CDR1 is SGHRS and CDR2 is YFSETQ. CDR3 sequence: CASSERTSGLFRARTDTQYF. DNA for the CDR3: TGCGCCAGCAGCGAAAGGACTAGCGGGCTTTTCCGGGCCCGCACAGATACGCAGTATTTT.

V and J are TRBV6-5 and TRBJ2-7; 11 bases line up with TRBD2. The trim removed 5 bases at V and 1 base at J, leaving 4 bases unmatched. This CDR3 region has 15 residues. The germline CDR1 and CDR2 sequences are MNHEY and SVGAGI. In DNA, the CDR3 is TGTGCCAGCAGTGTACTAGCGGGAGAGTCCTACGAGCAGTACTTC. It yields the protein CASSVLAGESYEQYF.

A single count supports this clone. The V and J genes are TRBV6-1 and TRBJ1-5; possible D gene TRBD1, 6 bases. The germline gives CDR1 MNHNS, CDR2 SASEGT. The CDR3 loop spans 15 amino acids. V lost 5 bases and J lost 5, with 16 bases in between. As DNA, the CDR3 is TGTGCCAGCAGTCCGCTCGCAGGGGACCATCAGCCCCAGCATTTT. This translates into CASSPLAGDHQPQHF.

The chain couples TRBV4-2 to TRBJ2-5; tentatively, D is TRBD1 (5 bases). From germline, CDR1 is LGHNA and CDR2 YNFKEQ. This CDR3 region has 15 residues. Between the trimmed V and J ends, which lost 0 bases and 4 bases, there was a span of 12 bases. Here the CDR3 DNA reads TGTGCCAGCAGCCAAGACAGGGAACGCCGAGAGACCCAGTACTTC. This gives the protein CASSQDRERRETQYF.

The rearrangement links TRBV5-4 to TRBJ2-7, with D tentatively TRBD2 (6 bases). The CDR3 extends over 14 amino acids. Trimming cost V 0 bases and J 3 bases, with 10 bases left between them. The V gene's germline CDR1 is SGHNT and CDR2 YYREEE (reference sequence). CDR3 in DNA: TGTGCCAGCAGCTTGGAGGGACTGAACTACGAGCAGTACTTC. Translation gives CASSLEGLNYEQYF.

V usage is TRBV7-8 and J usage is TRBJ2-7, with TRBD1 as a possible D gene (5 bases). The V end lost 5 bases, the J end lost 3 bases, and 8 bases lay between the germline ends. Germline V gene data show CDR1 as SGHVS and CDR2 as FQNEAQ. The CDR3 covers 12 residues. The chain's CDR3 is CASSKDSYEQYF. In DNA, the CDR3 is TGTGCCAGCAGCAAAGACAGCTACGAGCAGTACTTC.

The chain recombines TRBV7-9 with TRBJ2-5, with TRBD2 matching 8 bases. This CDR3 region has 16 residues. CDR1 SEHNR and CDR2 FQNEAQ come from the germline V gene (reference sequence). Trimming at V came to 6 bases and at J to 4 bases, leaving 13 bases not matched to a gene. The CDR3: CASSPGAGTSRETQYF. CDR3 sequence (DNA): TGTGCCAGCAGTCCGGGAGCCGGGACTAGTCGAGAGACCCAGTACTTC.

CDR3 DNA: TGTGCCAGCAGCGGGAGACAGGCGGAGTACTTATATGAAGCTTTCTTT. Amino acid sequence: CASSGRQAEYLYEAFF. The chain uses TRBV7-2 and TRBJ1-1, with TRBD1 as a possible D gene (6 bases). Germline V gene lookup returns CDR1 SGHTA and CDR2 FQGNSA. V gave up 5 bases and J gave up 7 bases, with 23 bases separating them. This CDR3 comprises 16 residues.

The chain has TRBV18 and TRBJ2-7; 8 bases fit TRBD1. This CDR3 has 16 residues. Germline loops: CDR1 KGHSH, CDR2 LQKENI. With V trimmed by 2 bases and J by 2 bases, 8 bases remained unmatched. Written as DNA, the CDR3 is TGTGCCAGCTCACCATACGGACAGGGAAGACCCTACGAGCAGTACTTC. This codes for CASSPYGQGRPYEQYF.

The CDR3 DNA sequence: TGCAGCGTGAGGGGACAGTCCATTCAGTACTTC. Amino acids: CSVRGQSIQYF. The genes are TRBV29-1 and TRBJ2-4; TRBD1 aligns across 7 bases. This CDR3 comprises 11 residues. The J segment lost 9 bases and the V segment lost 6 bases, leaving 5 bases of the junction unmatched. Germline CDR1 SQVTM, CDR2 ANQGSEA.

Here the CDR3 DNA reads TGTGCCAGCAGCTCCAATCCCGACAGCCTCGGAAACACCATATATTTT. This encodes CASSSNPDSLGNTIYF. The rearrangement links TRBV11-3 to TRBJ1-3; the D gene is possibly TRBD1 (5 bases). The CDR3 is 16 amino acids. Trimming cost V 4 bases and J 4 bases, with 17 bases left between them. Germline-derived CDR1 and CDR2 are SGHNT and YENEEA.

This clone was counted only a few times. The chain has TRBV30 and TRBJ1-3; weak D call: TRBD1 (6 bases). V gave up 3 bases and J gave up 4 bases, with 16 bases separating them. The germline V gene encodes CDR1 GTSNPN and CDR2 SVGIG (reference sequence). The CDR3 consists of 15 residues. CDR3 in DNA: TGTGCCTGGAGCCCGGCGGGGGCGATGGGAAACACCATATATTTT. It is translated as CAWSPAGAMGNTIYF.

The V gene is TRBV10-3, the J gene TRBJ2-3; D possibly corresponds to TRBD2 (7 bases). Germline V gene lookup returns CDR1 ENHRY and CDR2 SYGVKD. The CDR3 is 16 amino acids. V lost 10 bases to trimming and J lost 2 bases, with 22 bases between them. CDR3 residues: CASKNLGGGPTDTQYF. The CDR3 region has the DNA TGTGCCAGCAAGAACCTAGGGGGGGGGCCCACAGATACGCAGTATTTT.

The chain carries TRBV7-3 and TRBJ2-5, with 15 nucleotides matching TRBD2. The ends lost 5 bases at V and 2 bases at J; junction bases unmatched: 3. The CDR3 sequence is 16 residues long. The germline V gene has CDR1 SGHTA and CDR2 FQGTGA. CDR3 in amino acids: CASSQGLAGGQETQYF. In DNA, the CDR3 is TGTGCCAGCAGCCAGGGACTAGCGGGGGGACAAGAGACCCAGTACTTC. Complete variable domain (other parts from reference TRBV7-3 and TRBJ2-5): GAGVSQTPSNKVTEKGKYVELRCDPISGHTALYWYRQSLGQGPEFLIYFQGTGAADDSGLPNDRFFAVRPEGSVSTLKIQRTERGDSAVYLCASSQGLAGGQETQYFGPGTRLLVL.

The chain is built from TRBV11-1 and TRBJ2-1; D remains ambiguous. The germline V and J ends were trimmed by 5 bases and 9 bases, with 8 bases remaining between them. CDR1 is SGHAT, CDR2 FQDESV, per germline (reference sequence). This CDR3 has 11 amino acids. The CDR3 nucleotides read TGTGCCAGCAGCCTAAGTTTTGAGCAGTTCTTC. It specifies CASSLSFEQFF.

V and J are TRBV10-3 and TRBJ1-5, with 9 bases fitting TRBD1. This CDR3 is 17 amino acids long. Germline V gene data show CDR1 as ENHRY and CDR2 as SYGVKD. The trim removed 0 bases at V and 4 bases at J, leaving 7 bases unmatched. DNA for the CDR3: TGTGCCATCAGTGAGTCGAAAAGGACAGGGGTAAATCAGCCCCAGCATTTT. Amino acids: CAISESKRTGVNQPQHF.

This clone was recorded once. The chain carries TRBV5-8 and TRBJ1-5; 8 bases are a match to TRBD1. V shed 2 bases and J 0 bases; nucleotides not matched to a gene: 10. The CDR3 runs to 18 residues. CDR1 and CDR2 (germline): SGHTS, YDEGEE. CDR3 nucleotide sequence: TGTGCCAGCAGCTTCTTCAGGGGGCGGGGGGGTAGCAATCAGCCCCAGCATTTT. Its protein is CASSFFRGRGGSNQPQHF. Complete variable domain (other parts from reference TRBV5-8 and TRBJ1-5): EAGVTQSPTHLIKTRGQQATLRCSPISGHTSVYWYQQALGLGLQFLLWYDEGEERNRGNFPPRFSGRQFPNYSSELNVNALELEDSALYLCASSFFRGRGGSNQPQHFGDGTRLSIL.

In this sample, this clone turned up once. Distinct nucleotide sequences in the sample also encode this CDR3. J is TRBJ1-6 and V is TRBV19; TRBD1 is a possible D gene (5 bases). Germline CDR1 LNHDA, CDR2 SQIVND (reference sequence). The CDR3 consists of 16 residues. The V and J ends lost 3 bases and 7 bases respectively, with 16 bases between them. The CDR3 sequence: CASSIASTARNSPLHF. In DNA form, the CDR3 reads TGTGCCAGTAGTATTGCATCGACAGCTAGAAATTCACCCCTCCACTTT.

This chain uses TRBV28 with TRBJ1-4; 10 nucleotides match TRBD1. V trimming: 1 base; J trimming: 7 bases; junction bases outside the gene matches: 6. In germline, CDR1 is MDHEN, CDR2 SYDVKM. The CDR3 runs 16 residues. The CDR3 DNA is TGTGCCAGCAGTTTATCACCGACAGGGGGCTTTGAAAAACTGTTTTTT. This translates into CASSLSPTGGFEKLFF. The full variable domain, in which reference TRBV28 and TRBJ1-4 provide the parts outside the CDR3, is DVKVTQSSRYLVKRTGEKVFLECVQDMDHENMFWYRQDPGLGLRLIYFSYDVKMKEKGDIPEGYSVSREKKERFSLILESASTNQTSMYLCASSLSPTGGFEKLFFGSGTQLSVL.

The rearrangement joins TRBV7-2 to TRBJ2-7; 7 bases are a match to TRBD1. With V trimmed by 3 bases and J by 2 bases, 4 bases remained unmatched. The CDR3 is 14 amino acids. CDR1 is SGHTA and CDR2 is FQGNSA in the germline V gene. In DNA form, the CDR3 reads TGTGCCAGCAGCTTCCTGGGACAGACCTACGAGCAGTACTTC. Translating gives CASSFLGQTYEQYF. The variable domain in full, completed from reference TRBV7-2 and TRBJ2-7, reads GAGVSQSPSNKVTEKGKDVELRCDPISGHTALYWYRQSLGQGLEFLIYFQGNSAPDKSGLPSDRFSAERTGGSVSTLTIQRTQQEDSAVYLCASSFLGQTYEQYFGPGTRLTVT.

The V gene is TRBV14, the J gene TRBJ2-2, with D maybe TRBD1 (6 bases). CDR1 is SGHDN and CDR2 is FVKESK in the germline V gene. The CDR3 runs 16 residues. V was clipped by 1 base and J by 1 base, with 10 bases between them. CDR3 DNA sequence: TGTGCCAGCAGCCAAGGAGGCAGGGGGAACACCGGGGAGCTGTTTTTT. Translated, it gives CASSQGGRGNTGELFF.

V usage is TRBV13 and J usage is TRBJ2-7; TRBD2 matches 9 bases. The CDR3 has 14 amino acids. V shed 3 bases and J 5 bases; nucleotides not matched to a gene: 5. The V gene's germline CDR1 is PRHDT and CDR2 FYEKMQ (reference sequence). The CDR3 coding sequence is TGTGCCAGCAGCTTCCTTTCTAGCGGGAACGAGCAGTACTTC. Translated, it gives CASSFLSSGNEQYF.

CDR3 in amino acids: CASSPQQGDYGYTF. The CDR3 DNA sequence: TGTGCCAGCTCACCACAACAGGGTGATTATGGCTACACCTTC. The chain combines TRBV18 with TRBJ1-2, with a tentative D call TRBD1 (6 bases). Germline values: CDR1 KGHSH, CDR2 LQKENI. CDR3 length equals 14 residues. Trimming removed 1 base from V and 5 bases from J, with 11 bases in between.

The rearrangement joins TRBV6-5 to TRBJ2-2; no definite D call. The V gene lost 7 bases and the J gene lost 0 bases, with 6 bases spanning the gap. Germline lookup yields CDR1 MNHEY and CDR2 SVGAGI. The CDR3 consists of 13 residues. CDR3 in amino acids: CASTRSNTGELFF. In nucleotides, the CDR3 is TGTGCCAGCACTAGATCGAACACCGGGGAGCTGTTTTTT.

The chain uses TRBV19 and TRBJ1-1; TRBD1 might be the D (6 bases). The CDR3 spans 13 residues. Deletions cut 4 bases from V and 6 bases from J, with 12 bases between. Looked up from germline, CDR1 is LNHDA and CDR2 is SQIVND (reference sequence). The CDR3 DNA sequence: TGTGCCAGTAGTAACAGGGAGGGGGCTGAAGCTTTCTTT. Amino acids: CASSNREGAEAFF.

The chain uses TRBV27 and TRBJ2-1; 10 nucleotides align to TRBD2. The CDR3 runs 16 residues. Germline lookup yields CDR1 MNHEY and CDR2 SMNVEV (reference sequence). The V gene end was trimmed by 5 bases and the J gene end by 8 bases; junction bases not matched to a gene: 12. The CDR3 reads CASSEAERGGRDEQFF. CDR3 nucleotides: TGTGCCAGCAGTGAAGCCGAGCGGGGGGGCCGGGATGAGCAGTTCTTC.

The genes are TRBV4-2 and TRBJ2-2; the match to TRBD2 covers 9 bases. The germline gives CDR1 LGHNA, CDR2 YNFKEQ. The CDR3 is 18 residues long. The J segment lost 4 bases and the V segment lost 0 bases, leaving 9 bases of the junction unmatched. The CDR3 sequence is CASSQDSGRGGLTGELFF. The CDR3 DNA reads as TGTGCCAGCAGCCAAGATAGCGGGCGGGGGGGCCTCACCGGGGAGCTGTTTTTT.